The T cell receptor beta chain under discussion was sequenced for a study of blood T cell repertoires in COVID-19 (dated by TCRdb to about 2020). Broadly, across the study: Samples covering the acute and convalescent phases of COVID-19 were provided by collaborators in the United States, Italy and Spain. The dataset comprised deeply sampled blood TCRbeta repertoires from subjects exposed to, actively infected with, or recovered from COVID-19. The material from the prospective study consisted of cDNA or gDNA derived from T cells, B-cell-depleted T cells, or PBMCs. Where available, HLA class I and class II types were taken from metadata supplied by the sample provider and were not determined by assay-based typing. Sample metadata almost always included a de-identified subject ID, COVID-19 status, age in years and sex. Samples were obtained from the ongoing ImmuneRACE study (first 160 participants) and from 1,254 subjects provided by 6 global collaborators. The repertoires were made available in a free public database intended to serve as a resource for research on the immune response to SARS-CoV-2.

As to this clone: Its recognized antigen is unknown. Within one base of it there is no much larger clone, and no base qualities were kept. Other DNA sequences within the sample encode an identical CDR3.

Counted from cysteine to phenylalanine, this CDR3 has 11 amino acids. Just CDR3 DNA is preserved here, 33 bases in frame from base 1. V and J are truncated by 3 bases and 8 bases respectively, leaving an intervening sequence of 7 bases. CDR1 and CDR2 are read off the germline V gene (reference sequence) as LGHDT and YNNKEL. A second Seattle source provided samples from volunteer blood donors who had recovered from COVID-19. Whole blood was collected in K2EDTA tubes by collaborating institutions according to the institutions' own protocols. For TCRbeta analysis, collaborators shipped samples in one of three forms: frozen whole blood, isolated PBMCs, or DNA extracted from either of those sample types. TCRbeta CDR3 regions were amplified from genomic DNA by means of the immunoSEQ Assay, a bias-controlled multiplex PCR. The authors processed their data as follows. The number of nucleated cells in each sample was estimated from the amplification of reference gene primers within the assay. Sequence reads were collapsed and filtered to measure the absolute abundance of every unique TCRbeta CDR3 rearrangement. Productive Simpson clonality was computed per sample as the square root of Simpson's diversity index over productive rearrangements. The source is immuneACCESS, and TCRdb retained only in-frame sequences with V and J called. Part of the clones is not carried over; for the studies checked, unresolved V genes explain less than half of this, and the remainder is unexplained. The DNA gave D and trimming, while V, J and clone size come from that table. The sample data list roughly 180,000 clones, and approximately 85% of these were observed just once. The ten most abundant clones make up about 1.2% of the sample.

On the study overall, not on this receptor specifically: Clinical and demographic metadata were provided uncurated, with the amount varying by source and participant.

The V and J segments used are TRBV3-1 (or the pseudogene TRBV3-2) and TRBJ1-2; TRBD1 might be the D gene, on 5 matching bases. Sequenced material: peripheral blood. This receptor was taken from a man aged 60-69 years who had recovered from COVID-19. The bases read TGTGCCAGCAGCCAGGGGGGAGGCTACACCTTC. Translation gives CASSQGGGYTF.